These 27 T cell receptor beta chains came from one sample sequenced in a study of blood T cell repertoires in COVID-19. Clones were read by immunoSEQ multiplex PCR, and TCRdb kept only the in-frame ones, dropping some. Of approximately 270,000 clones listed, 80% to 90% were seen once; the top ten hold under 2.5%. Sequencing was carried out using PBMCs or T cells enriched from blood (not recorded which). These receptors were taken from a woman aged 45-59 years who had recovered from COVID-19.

As DNA, the CDR3 is TGCGCCAGCCGACAGGCCACTAGCACAGATACGCAGTATTTT. Its protein is CASRQATSTDTQYF. This chain uses TRBV5-1 with TRBJ2-3, with D perhaps TRBD1 (6 bases). The CDR3 has 14 amino acids. The germline gives CDR1 SGHRS, CDR2 YFSETQ. The V and J ends lost 7 bases and 0 bases respectively, with 12 bases between them.

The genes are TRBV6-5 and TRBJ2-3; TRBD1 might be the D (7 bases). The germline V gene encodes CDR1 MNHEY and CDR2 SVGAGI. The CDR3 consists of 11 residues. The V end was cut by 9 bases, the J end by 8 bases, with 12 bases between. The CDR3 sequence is CASSGGGTQYF. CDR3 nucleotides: TGTGCCAGTTCAGGGGGAGGTACGCAGTATTTT.

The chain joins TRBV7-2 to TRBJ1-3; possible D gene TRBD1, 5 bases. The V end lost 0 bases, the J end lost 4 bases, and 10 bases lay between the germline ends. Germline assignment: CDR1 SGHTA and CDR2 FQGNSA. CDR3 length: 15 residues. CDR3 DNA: TGTGCCAGCAGCTTAGCGCCGGGGGAGGGAAACACCATATATTTT. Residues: CASSLAPGEGNTIYF.

The CDR3 DNA follows: TGTGCCAGCAGCCCCCAGCGGTATGAGCAGTTCTTC. Its translation is CASSPQRYEQFF. J is TRBJ2-1 and V is TRBV5-5, with D perhaps TRBD2 (5 bases). The germline gives CDR1 SGHKS, CDR2 YYEKEE (reference sequence). V lost 4 bases and J 8 bases, leaving 10 bases between the germline ends. The CDR3 extends over 12 amino acids.

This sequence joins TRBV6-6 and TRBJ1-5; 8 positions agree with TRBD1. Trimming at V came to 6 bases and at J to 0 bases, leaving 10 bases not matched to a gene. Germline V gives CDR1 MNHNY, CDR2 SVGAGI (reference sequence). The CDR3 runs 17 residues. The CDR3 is CASSFGQGVYSNQPQHF. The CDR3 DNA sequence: TGTGCCAGCAGCTTCGGACAGGGTGTATATAGCAATCAGCCCCAGCATTTT.

The DNA for the CDR3 is TGTGCCAGCAGCCAGACCCGGGGGGCGGATACCGGGGAGCTGTTTTTT. The encoded protein is CASSQTRGADTGELFF. V is TRBV7-9 and J is TRBJ2-2; possible D gene TRBD2, 7 bases. V was pared by 5 bases and J by 5 bases, with 18 bases between. Germline V gene sequence: CDR1 SEHNR, CDR2 FQNEAQ (reference sequence). This CDR3 contains 16 residues.

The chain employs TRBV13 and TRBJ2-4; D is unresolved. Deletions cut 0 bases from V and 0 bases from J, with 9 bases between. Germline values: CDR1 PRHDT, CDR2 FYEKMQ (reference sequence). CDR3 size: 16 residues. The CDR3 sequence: CASSLGRSLAKNIQYF. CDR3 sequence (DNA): TGTGCCAGCAGCTTAGGTCGGTCACTAGCCAAAAACATTCAGTACTTC. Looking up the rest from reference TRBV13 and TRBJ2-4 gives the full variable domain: AAGVIQSPRHLIKEKRETATLKCYPIPRHDTVYWYQQGPGQDPQFLISFYEKMQSDKGSIPDRFSAQQFSDYHSELNMSSLELGDSALYFCASSLGRSLAKNIQYFGAGTRLSVL.

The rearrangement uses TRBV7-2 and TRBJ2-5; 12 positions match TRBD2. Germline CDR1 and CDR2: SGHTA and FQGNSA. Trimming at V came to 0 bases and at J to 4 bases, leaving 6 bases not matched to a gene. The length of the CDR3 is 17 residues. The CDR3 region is CASSLAVPSGRGETQYF. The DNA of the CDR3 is TGTGCCAGCAGCTTAGCGGTACCTAGCGGGAGGGGAGAGACCCAGTACTTC.

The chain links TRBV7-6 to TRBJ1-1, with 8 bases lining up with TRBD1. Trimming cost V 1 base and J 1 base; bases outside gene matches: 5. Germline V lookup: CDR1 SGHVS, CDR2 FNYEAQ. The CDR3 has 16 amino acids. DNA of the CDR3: TGTGCCAGCAGCTTAGAAGGGACAGGAGGGAACACTGAAGCTTTCTTT. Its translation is CASSLEGTGGNTEAFF. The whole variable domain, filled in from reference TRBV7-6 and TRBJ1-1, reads GAGVSQSPRYKVTKRGQDVALRCDPISGHVSLYWYRQALGQGPEFLTYFNYEAQQDKSGLPNDRFSAERPEGSISTLTIQRTEQRDSAMYRCASSLEGTGGNTEAFFGQGTRLTVV.

The CDR3 here is CASSGGLAGDKHEQYF. In DNA form, the CDR3 reads TGTGCCAGCAGCGGAGGACTAGCGGGAGACAAGCACGAGCAGTACTTC. V is TRBV11-2 and J is TRBJ2-7; TRBD2 matches 13 bases. The CDR3 extends over 16 amino acids. Germline CDR1 reads SGHAT; CDR2 reads FQNNGV. V lost 5 bases to trimming and J lost 5 bases; unmatched junction nucleotides: 9.

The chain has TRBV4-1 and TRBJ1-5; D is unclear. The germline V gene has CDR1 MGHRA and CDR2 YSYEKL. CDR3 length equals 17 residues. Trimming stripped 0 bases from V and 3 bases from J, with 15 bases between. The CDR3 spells CASSQEGARVNNQPQHF. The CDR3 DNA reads TGCGCCAGCAGCCAAGAGGGCGCGCGGGTAAACAATCAGCCCCAGCATTTT.

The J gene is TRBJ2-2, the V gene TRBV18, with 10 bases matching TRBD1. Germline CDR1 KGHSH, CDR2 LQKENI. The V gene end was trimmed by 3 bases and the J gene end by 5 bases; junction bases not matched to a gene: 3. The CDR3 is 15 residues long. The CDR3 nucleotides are TGTGCCAGCTCACCGGCGGGACAGGGGACCGGGGAGCTGTTTTTT. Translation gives CASSPAGQGTGELFF.

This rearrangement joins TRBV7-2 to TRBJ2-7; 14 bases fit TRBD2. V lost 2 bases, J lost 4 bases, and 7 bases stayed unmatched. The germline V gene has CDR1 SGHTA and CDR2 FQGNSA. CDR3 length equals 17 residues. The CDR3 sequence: CASSLSGTSGSIYEQYF. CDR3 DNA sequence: TGTGCCAGCAGCTTATCCGGGACTAGCGGGAGTATATACGAGCAGTACTTC.

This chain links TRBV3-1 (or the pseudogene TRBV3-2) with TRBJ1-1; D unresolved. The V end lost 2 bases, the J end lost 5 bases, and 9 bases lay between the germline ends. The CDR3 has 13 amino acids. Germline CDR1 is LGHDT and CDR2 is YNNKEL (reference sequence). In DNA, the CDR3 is TGTGCCAGCAGCCAACTGGGAGTTACTGAAGCTTTCTTT. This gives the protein CASSQLGVTEAFF.

In DNA, the CDR3 is TGTGCCATCAGTGAGTCGTTTAGTCTAGCGGGTAACAATGAGCAGTTCTTC. Translation: CAISESFSLAGNNEQFF. V and J are TRBV10-3 and TRBJ2-1, with 8 bases lining up with TRBD2. Germline values: CDR1 ENHRY, CDR2 SYGVKD. This CDR3 has 17 amino acids. Trimming took 0 bases from V and 5 from J; bases not matched to a gene: 9.

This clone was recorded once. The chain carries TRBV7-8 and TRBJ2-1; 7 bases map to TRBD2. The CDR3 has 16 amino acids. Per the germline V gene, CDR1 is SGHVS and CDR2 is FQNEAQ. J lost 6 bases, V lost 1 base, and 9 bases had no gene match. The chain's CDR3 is CASSLVRRELSNEQFF. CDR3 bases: TGTGCCAGCAGCTTAGTTCGGCGGGAGCTCTCCAATGAGCAGTTCTTC.

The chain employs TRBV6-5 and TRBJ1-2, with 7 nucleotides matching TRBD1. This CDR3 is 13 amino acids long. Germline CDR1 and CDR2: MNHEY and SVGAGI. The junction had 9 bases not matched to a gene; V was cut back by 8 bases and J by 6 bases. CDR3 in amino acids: CASARGEENGYTF. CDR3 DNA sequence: TGTGCCAGCGCCAGGGGGGAGGAAAATGGCTACACCTTC.

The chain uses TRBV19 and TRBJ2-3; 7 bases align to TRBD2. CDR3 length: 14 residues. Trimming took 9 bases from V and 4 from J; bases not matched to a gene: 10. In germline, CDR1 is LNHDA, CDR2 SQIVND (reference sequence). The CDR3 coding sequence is TGTGCCAGCGCCCCGGATGCGGGGGCAGATACGCAGTATTTT. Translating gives CASAPDAGADTQYF.

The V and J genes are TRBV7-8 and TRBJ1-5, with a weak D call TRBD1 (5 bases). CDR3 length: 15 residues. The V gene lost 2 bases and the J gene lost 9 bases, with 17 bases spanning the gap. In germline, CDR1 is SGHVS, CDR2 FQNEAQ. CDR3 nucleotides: TGTGCCAGCAGCTTACCCCCCGGACGGACACCGCCCCAGCATTTT. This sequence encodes CASSLPPGRTPPQHF.

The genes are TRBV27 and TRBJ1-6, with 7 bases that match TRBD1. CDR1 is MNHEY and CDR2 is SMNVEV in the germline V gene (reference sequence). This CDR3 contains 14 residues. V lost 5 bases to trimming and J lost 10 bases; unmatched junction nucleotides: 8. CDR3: CASSPRQGRSPLHF. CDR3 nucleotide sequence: TGTGCCAGCAGTCCCCGACAGGGAAGGTCACCCCTCCACTTT.

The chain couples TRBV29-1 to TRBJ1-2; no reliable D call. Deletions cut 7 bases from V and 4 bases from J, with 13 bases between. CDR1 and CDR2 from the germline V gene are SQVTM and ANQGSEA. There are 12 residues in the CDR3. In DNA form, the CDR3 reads TGCAGCGGTTTCACTACGGTCTATGGCTACACCTTC. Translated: CSGFTTVYGYTF.

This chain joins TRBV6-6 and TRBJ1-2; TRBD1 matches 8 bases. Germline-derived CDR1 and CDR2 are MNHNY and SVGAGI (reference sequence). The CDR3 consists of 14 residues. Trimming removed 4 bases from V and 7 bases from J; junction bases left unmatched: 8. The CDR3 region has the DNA TGTGCCAGCAGTTCTCGGACAGGGATGGCTGGCTACACCTTC. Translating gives CASSSRTGMAGYTF.

This CDR3 reads CASSFSGLVNTEAFF. CDR3 sequence (DNA): TGTGCCAGCAGCTTTTCGGGTCTGGTAAACACTGAAGCTTTCTTT. This chain uses TRBV5-4 with TRBJ1-1; D ambiguous. Trimming left V 2 bases short and J 2 bases short, with 13 bases between. The CDR3 sequence is 15 residues long. The V gene's germline CDR1 is SGHNT and CDR2 YYREEE (reference sequence).

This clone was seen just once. The CDR3 nucleotides read TGTGCCAGCAGCTTTCCAGGGGATATAGTCCAAGAGACCCAGTACTTC. It encodes CASSFPGDIVQETQYF. The chain links TRBV7-6 to TRBJ2-5; TRBD1 is a possible D gene (6 bases). CDR3 size: 16 residues. Germline V gene data show CDR1 as SGHVS and CDR2 as FNYEAQ. Trimming stripped 3 bases from V and 1 base from J, with 15 bases between.

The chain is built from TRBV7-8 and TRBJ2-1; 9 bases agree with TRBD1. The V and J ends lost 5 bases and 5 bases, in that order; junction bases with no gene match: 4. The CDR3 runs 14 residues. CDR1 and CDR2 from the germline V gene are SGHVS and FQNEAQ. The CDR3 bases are TGTGCCAGCAGCGACGGGACAGGGAACAATGAGCAGTTCTTC. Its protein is CASSDGTGNNEQFF.

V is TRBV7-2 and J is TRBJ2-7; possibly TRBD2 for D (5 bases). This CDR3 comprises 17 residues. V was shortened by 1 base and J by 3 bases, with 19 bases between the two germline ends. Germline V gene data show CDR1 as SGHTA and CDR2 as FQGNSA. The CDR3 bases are TGTGCCAGCAGCTTAGTGGGGTTCGTAGAGGGCTTCTACGAGCAGTACTTC. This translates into CASSLVGFVEGFYEQYF.

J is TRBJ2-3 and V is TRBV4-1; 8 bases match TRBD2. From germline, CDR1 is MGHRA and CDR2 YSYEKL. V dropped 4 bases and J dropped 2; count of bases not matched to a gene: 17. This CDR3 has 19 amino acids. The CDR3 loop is CASSPMQAGEISSTDTQYF. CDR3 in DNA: TGCGCCAGCAGCCCGATGCAAGCGGGAGAGATAAGCTCCACAGATACGCAGTATTTT.